Detailed here is one TCR beta chain. The antigen it recognizes is unknown. Nothing much larger sits one base from this clone, and base qualities are not available. This sample also contains other DNA sequences that code for the same CDR3. The library was generated by the immunoSEQ multiplex PCR assay. A mixture of 60 forward primers for TCR Vbeta segments and 13 reverse primers for TCR Jbeta segments was used in the multiplex PCR. The CDR3 region of rearranged TCR beta genes was amplified from genomic DNA with a multiplex PCR assay. On the Illumina HiSeq System, the amplified TCR beta libraries were sequenced as 87-base-pair reads. The original methods were these. Across the 640 or so repertoires, a later analysis counted 78 million or so unique TCR beta chains, roughly 11 million of which were shared by at least two donors. A nearest-neighbor algorithm error-corrected the raw reads and collapsed the reads into unique sequences, merging closely related sequences to remove PCR and sequencing errors. Alignment of CDR3 sequences to IMGT reference sequences was used to assign V, D and J gene segments. Each retained sequence needed at least a six-nucleotide match to both a V gene segment and a J gene segment. Rearrangements were called productive when the CDR3 lacked stop codons and stayed in frame with V and J; all others were non-productive. Following IMGT convention, CDR3 was defined as the stretch from the second conserved V-encoded cysteine up to the conserved J-encoded phenylalanine. The earlier analysis of some 540 of the donors excluded any sequence lacking an unambiguous match to a single V gene segment. An earlier analysis of several hundred of the donors called V segments functional above 56.7% productive rearrangements and segregating when the between-donor standard deviation exceeded 5%. A statistical classification framework was built to diagnose cytomegalovirus status from the catalog of TCR beta chain sequences. In a later analysis, V and J genes were assigned by comparing TCR nucleotide sequences against IMGT/GENE-DB human TR gene sequences. Using the TCRdist pipeline, a later analysis assigned CDR3 sequences along with most-parsimonious VDJ recombination scenarios. In a later analysis, every TCR beta chain was defined by the combination of its CDR3 amino acid sequence and its V-gene family, and reads without a unique V-gene family were dropped. In a later analysis, around 600 highly shared, low-generation-probability nucleotide sequences were removed to address suspected cross-contamination and a sequencing artifact. A later analysis calculated a clonal expansion index for each public chain from normalized within-repertoire ranks of inferred template counts. In a later analysis, generation probabilities were computed with a VDJ recombination model fitted to out-of-frame rearrangements, and the resulting probabilities were checked against IGoR. In a later analysis, hypergeometric tests were used to score TCR-TCR, TCR-HLA and TCR-CMV co-occurrence, with a repertoire-size bias correction applied to TCR pairs. In a later analysis, false discovery rates were estimated by permuting HLA or CMV assignments 20 times. In a later analysis, co-occurring TCRs were grouped with DBSCAN, and TCRdist sequence similarity was added when clustering was performed within HLA-allele-positive subsets. For co-occurrence clustering, repertoires with fewer than 30,000 or more than 120,000 public chains were excluded, along with five repertoires with anomalous nucleotide sharing. Held by TCRdb, this immuneACCESS table contains in-frame sequences only and omits some clones. Under half of the omission traces to an unresolved V gene where checked; the cause of the rest is unknown. V and J calls and clone size are as listed in that table; D and trimming were resolved from the DNA. The sample table contains about 170,000 clones; only one count was recorded for over 75% of them. The top ten hold over 2.5% of the sample.

This sample is part of a study of cytomegalovirus exposure and HLA in healthy donors (dated by TCRdb to the late 2010s). Study-level background: An earlier analysis of approximately 640 of the donors reported 250 to 300 Gb of sequence data and around 120 million unique TCR beta sequences from around 200 million T cells. Roughly 300 gigabases of sequencing data and roughly 80 million unique TCR sequences made up an early release that covered some 640 HLA-typed donors. The genetic ancestry cluster associated with self-reported Caucasian donors included over 80% of the roughly 390 genotyped donors. The study aimed to test whether signatures of past pathogen exposure could be identified by cataloging public T cell receptors. The T cell repertoires of under 750 subjects were profiled by immunosequencing and related to cytomegalovirus serostatus. In addition to the first cohort of 650 to 800 subjects, a separate validation cohort of approximately 110 different subjects was used. To predict cytomegalovirus infection status, the study brought together high-throughput TCR immunosequencing, statistical association of individual TCRs with disease status, and machine learning. In a later analysis, previously published TCR beta repertoires from 550 to 750 donors were re-analyzed and high-resolution HLA genotyping was added so that TCR occurrence patterns could be studied. In the later analysis, no new phenotypic data were used to find candidate immune exposures; instead, reliance was placed on TCR beta sequences and their occurrence across donors. An earlier analysis of 587 of the donors used high-throughput TCR beta sequencing to judge whether each TCR beta V gene segment behaved as functional or pseudogenic. Alongside the repertoire data, information on donor age, sex, ethnicity and CMV serostatus was compiled. A later genetic analysis took genome-wide SNP genotypes for about 55% of the roughly 670 donors and used that subset as a discovery cohort. All discovery cohort repertoires had been generated using a single sequencing platform. HLA typing included class I and class II loci at four-digit resolution. Typing coverage differed by locus: A, B, C, DRB1 and DQB1 were typed in about 629-630 donors, DQA1 in 522, DPA1 in 600 to 610, and DPB1 in around 440. Roughly 5 DR-DQ haplotypes were handled as single units for association and clustering, since linkage in the cohort was strong. Across some 400 genotyped donors of the cohort, an average of about 240,000 unique TCR beta nucleotide sequences per donor were sequenced, and 15% to 20% of those sequences were non-productive.

The germline V gene (reference sequence) provides CDR1 SEHNR and CDR2 FQNEAQ. V lost 3 bases and J lost 4 bases, and the count of bases not matched to a germline gene is 2. The CDR3 starts with the cysteine, ends with the phenylalanine, and has 14 residues. Only CDR3 DNA is held: 42 bases, read in frame from base 1. In total, over 600 healthy bone marrow donors made up the cohort. At the time of sampling, every cohort member was nominally healthy, though immune exposures that went unrecorded were likely present. The donor tested CMV seronegative and was one of the 352 seronegative cohort members. Every donor gave a peripheral blood sample, and the peripheral blood mononuclear cells from that sample were used for TCR beta sequencing. Genomic DNA extraction from the blood cell samples was performed with the Qiagen DNeasy Blood Extraction Kit. General conclusions and limits of the study: In a later analysis, several top co-occurrence clusters were reported to appear linked to parvovirus B19, influenza, CMV and Epstein-Barr virus. An earlier analysis of around 600 of the donors showed that most TCR beta V segments appeared in productive rearrangements either about 87% or about 30% of the time, which broadly matched IMGT annotations. It was suggested by the authors that the approach could potentially be generalized to other disease states and immunological phenotypes. In a later analysis, TCR association rates were found to vary across HLA loci, with the most associated TCRs seen for DRB1 alleles and the fewest for HLA-C alleles. A later genetic analysis associated a missense DCLRE1C variant with V-gene and J-gene trimming of TCR beta chains, and an independent cohort replicated the association. Because HLA typing was missing for some donors at each locus, association tests included only the typed subset. Sequencing depth was assumed to be roughly uniform across donors in the presence/absence analyses, though that assumption may not hold. A group of highly shared sequence variants was considered likely to be a technical artifact of the sequencing pipeline. Across donors, most TCR sequences were observed very rarely, whereas some public TCRs were present in many individuals. Strong co-occurrence of HLA alleles, especially DR and DQ, made assigning TCR associations to individual alleles difficult. This cohort had only TCR beta chains sequenced, and the lack of alpha or paired-chain data limited which features could be detected. A further reported finding was that TCR beta sequences accurately predicted the HLA-A and HLA-B alleles for most subjects in the first cohort. CMV serostatus was the only immune exposure information available for the cohort. Correlated functional status among segregating V segments might reflect linkage disequilibrium, but an unknown experimental factor could not be ruled out. The study listed 150 to 200 TCR beta chains as associated with cytomegalovirus. Because counts were too low, some 17 rarely observed V segments, including chromosome 9 orphons, were excluded from the earlier analysis of 587 of the donors. Some IMGT-functional V segments, including TRBV6-2 and TRBV6-3, could not be told apart with the 87-base-pair reads, so those segments were excluded. According to a later genetic analysis, donors in an Asian-associated ancestry cluster had fewer N-insertions in productive TCRs than the roughly 700-donor mean. The classifier was reported to diagnose cytomegalovirus status with high specificity and sensitivity in both the original and validation cohorts. At a false discovery rate of 0.05, a later analysis linked 15,000 to 20,000 TCR beta sequences to specific HLA alleles. According to a later analysis, most CMV-associated TCR beta chains appeared to be HLA-restricted, and the HLA associations seemed to be driven largely by CMV exposure. In vitro tests confirmed that three of the cytomegalovirus-associated TCR beta chains recognize cytomegalovirus antigens. Compared with equally common non-associated chains, HLA-associated TCR beta chains in a later analysis were more clonally expanded and had lower generation probabilities.

This receptor chain uses TRBV7-9 and TRBJ1-5; 8 middle bases align to TRBD1. Material for sequencing was PBMCs. This receptor was taken from a female donor in good health and CMV-seronegative. The sequenced DNA is TGTGCCAGCAGCTTCGGACAGGGAAATCAGCCCCAGCATTTT. The translation is CASSFGQGNQPQHF.